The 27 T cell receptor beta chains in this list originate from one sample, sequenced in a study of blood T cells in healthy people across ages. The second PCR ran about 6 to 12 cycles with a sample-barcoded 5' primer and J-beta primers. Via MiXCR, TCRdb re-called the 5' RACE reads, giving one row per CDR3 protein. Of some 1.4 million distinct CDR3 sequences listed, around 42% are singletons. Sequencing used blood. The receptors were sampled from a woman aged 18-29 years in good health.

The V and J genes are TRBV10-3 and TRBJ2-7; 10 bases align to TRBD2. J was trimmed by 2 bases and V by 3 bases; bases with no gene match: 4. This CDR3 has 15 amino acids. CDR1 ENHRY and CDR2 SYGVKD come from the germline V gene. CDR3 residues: CAISEQAGGPYEQYF. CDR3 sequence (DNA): TGTGCCATCAGTGAACAAGCGGGAGGGCCCTACGAGCAGTACTTC.

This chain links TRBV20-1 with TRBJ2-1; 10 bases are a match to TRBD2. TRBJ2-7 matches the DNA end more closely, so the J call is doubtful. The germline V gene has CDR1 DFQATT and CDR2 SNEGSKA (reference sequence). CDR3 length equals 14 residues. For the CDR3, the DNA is TGCAGTGCTAGTAGCGGGGGGCCGAACAATGAGCAGTACTTC. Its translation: CSASSGGPNNEQYF.

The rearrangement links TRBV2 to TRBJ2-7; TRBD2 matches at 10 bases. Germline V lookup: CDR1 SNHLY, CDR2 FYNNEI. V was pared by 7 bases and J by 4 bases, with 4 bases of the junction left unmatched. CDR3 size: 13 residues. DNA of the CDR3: TGTGCCAGCACCCAAGCGGGGGGGTACGAGCAGTACTTC. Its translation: CASTQAGGYEQYF. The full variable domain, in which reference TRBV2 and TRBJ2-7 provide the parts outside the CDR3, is EPEVTQTPSHQVTQMGQEVILRCVPISNHLYFYWYRQILGQKVEFLVSFYNNEISEKSEIFDDQFSVERPDGSNFTLKIRSTKLEDSAMYFCASTQAGGYEQYFGPGTRLTVT.

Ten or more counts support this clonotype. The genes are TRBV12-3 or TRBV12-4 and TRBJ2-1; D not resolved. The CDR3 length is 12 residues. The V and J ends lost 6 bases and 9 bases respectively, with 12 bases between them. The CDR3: CASSQSSSEQFF. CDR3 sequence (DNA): TGTGCCAGCAGCCAAAGCAGTAGTGAGCAGTTCTTC.

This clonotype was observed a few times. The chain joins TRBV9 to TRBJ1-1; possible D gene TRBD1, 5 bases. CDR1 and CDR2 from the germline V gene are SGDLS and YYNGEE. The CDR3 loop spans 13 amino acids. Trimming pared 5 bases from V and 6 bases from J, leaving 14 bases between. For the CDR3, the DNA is TGTGCCAGCAGTACGGGGGGGACGGCTGAAGCTTTCTTT. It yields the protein CASSTGGTAEAFF.

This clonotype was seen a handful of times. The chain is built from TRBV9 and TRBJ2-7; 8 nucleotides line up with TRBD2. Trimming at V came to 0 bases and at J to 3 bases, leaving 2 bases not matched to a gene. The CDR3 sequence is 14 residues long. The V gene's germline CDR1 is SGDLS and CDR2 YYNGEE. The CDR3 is CASSVGTSNYEQYF. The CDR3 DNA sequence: TGTGCCAGCAGCGTAGGGACTAGCAACTACGAGCAGTACTTC.

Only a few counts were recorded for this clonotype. CDR3 residues: CASSPRRGGLDTQYF. DNA for the CDR3: TGCGCCAGCAGCCCTCGGCGGGGGGGTTTAGATACGCAGTATTTT. This chain joins TRBV4-1 and TRBJ2-3, with 9 positions matching TRBD2. V lost 4 bases, J lost 5 bases, and 7 bases stayed unmatched. CDR1 is MGHRA and CDR2 is YSYEKL in the germline V gene. The CDR3 covers 15 residues.

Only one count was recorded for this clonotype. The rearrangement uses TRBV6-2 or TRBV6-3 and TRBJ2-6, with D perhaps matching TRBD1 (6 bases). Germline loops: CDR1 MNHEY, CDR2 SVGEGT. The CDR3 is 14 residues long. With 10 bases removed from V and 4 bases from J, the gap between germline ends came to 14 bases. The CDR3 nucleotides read TGTGCCATCCGACAGGCTATCGGGGCCAACGTCCTGACTTTC. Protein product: CAIRQAIGANVLTF.

CDR3 in amino acids: CSALTTGTTYNEQFF. The CDR3 DNA sequence: TGCAGTGCCCTTACAACAGGGACGACCTACAATGAGCAGTTCTTC. The chain uses TRBV20-1 and TRBJ2-1, with D possibly TRBD1 on 6 matching bases. Germline loops: CDR1 DFQATT, CDR2 SNEGSKA (reference sequence). This CDR3 comprises 15 residues. Trimming took off 6 bases at V and 2 bases at J, with 17 bases between the two ends.

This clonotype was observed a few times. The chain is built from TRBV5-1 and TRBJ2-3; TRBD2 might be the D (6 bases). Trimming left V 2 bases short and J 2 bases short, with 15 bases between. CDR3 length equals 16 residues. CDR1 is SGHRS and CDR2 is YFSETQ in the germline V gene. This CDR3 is CASSFPIRGNTDTQYF. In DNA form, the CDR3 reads TGCGCCAGCAGCTTCCCCATCCGGGGGAACACAGATACGCAGTATTTT.

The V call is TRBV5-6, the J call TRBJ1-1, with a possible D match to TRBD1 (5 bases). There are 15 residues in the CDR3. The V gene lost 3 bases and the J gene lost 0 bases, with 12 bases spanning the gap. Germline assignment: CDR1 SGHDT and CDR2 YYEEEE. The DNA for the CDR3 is TGTGCCAGCAGCTACAGCGACAGATTGAACACTGAAGCTTTCTTT. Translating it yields CASSYSDRLNTEAFF.

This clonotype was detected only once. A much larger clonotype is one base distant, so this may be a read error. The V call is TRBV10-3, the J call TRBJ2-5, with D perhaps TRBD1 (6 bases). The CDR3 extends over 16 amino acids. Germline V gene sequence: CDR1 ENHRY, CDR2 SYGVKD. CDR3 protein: CAISESKGPGQGTQYF. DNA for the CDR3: TGTGCCATCAGTGAGTCGAAAGGGCCGGGACAAGGGACCCAGTACTTC.

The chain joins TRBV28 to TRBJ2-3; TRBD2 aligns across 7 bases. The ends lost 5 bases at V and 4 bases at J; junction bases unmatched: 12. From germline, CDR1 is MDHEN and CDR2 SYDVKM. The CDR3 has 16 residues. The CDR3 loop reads CASSVQSGKGADTQYF. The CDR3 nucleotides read TGTGCCAGCAGTGTCCAGAGCGGGAAAGGGGCAGATACGCAGTATTTT.

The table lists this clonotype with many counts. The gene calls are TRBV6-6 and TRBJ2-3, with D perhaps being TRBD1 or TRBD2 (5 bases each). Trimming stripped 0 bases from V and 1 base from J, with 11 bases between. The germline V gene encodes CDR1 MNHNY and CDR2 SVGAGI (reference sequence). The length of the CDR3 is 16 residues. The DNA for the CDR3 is TGTGCCAGCAGTTACTCGGGGACCGGGGGCACAGATACGCAGTATTTT. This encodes CASSYSGTGGTDTQYF.

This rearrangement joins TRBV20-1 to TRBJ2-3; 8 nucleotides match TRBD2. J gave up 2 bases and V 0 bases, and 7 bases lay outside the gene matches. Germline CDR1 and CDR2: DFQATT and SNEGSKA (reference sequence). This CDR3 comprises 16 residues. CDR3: CSARDRKTSVTDTQYF. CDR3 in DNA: TGCAGTGCTAGAGATCGAAAGACTAGCGTCACAGATACGCAGTATTTT.

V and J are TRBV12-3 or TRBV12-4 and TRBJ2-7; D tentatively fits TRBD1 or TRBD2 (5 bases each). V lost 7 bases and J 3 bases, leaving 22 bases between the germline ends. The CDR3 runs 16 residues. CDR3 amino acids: CASTQASGQILYEQYF. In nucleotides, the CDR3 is TGTGCCAGCACCCAAGCTTCGGGGCAGATCCTCTACGAGCAGTACTTC.

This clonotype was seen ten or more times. CDR3 amino acids: CSATEGNQPQHF. In DNA, the CDR3 is TGCAGTGCTACGGAGGGGAATCAGCCCCAGCATTTT. This chain joins TRBV20-1 and TRBJ1-5; TRBD1 is a possible D gene (5 bases). Germline CDR1 reads DFQATT; CDR2 reads SNEGSKA (reference sequence). Trimming took off 4 bases at V and 4 bases at J, with 8 bases between the two ends. The CDR3 consists of 12 residues.

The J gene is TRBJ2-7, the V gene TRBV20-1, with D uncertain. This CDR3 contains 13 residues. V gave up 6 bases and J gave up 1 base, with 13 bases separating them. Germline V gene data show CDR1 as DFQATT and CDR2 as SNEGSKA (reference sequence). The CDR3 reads CSATSTASYEQYF. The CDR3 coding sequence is TGCAGTGCCACATCGACTGCTTCCTACGAGCAGTACTTC.

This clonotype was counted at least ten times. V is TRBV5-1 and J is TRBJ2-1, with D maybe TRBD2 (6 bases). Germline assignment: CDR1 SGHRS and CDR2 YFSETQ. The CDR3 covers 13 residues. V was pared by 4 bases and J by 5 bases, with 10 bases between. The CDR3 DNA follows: TGCGCCAGCAGCGGGAGGAGAGACAATGAGCAGTTCTTC. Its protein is CASSGRRDNEQFF.

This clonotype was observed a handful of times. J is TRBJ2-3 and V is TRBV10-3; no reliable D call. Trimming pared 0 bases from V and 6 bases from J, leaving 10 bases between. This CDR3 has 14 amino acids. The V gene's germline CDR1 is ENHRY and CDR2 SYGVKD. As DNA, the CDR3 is TGTGCCATCAGTGAGTCGGATATATCCGATACGCAGTATTTT. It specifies CAISESDISDTQYF.

The CDR3 nucleotides are TGTGCCAGCAGTCCCTCATTCGCCGGGGAGCTGTTTTTT. Residues: CASSPSFAGELFF. The chain carries TRBV6-1 and TRBJ2-2, with D unresolved. Trimming left V 5 bases short and J 6 bases short, with 10 bases between. CDR1 MNHNS and CDR2 SASEGT come from the germline V gene. There are 13 residues in the CDR3.

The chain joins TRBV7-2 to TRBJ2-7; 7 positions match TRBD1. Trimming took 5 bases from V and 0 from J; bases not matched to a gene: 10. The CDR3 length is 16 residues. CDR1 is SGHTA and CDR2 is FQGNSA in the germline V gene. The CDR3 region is CASSPGGRTTSYEQYF. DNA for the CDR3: TGTGCCAGCAGCCCAGGGGGTAGGACAACCTCCTACGAGCAGTACTTC.

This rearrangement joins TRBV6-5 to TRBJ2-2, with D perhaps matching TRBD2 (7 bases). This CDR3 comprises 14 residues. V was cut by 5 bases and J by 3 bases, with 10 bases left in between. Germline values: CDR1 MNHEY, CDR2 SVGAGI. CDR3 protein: CASSRGGHTGELFF. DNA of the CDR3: TGTGCCAGCAGTAGGGGGGGCCACACCGGGGAGCTGTTTTTT.

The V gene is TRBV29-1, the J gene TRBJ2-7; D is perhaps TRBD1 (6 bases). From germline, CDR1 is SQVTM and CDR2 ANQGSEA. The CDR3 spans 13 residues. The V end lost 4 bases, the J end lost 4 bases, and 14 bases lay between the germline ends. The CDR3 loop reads CSVGGDTGYEQYF. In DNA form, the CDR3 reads TGCAGCGTTGGAGGGGACACTGGTTACGAGCAGTACTTC.

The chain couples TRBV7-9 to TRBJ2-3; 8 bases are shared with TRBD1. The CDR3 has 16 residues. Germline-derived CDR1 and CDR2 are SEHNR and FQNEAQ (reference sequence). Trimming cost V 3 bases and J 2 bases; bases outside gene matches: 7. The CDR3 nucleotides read TGTGCCAGCAGCTTCTCCGCAGGGGGCGCCACAGATACGCAGTATTTT. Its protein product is CASSFSAGGATDTQYF. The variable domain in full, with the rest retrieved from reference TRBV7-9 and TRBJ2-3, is DTGVSQNPRHKITKRGQNVTFRCDPISEHNRLYWYRQTLGQGPEFLTYFQNEAQLEKSRLLSDRFSAERPKGSFSTLEIQRTEQGDSAMYLCASSFSAGGATDTQYFGPGTRLTVL.

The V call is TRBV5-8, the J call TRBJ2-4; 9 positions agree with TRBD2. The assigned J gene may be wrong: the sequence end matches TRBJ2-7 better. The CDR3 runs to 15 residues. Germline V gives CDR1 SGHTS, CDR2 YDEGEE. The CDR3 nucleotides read TGTGCCAGCAATAGAGGACTAGCGCCTTCCTACGAGCAGTACTTC. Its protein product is CASNRGLAPSYEQYF.

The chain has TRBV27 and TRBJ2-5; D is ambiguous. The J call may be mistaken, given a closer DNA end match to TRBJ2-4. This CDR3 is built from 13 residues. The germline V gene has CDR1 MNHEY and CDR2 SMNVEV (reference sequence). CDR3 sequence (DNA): TGTGCCAGCAGTTTACCGACCACGGGCATTCAGTACTTC. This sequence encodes CASSLPTTGIQYF.